This TCR beta chain derives from a study of blood T cells in healthy people across ages (dated by TCRdb to the mid-2010s). Background for the entire study: In model experiments, template switching captured roughly one uniquely barcoded TCR beta cDNA molecule for every two T cells. The donors were split into four age groups: young (average about 15 years), middle-aged (roughly 40), aged (around 67) and long-lived (roughly 80). Donors of different ages were randomly distributed across sequencing lanes to avoid experimental bias. To track age-related changes in TCR beta repertoire diversity, the study relied on deep sequencing normalized with unique cDNA molecular identifiers. The study analyzed two additional independent replicas of 1 million unique cDNA reads from the same blood draw for two donors, one aged 18 to 29 and one aged 80 or older.

The CDR3, cysteine through phenylalanine, is 15 amino acids long. Of the read, only the CDR3 DNA is kept; its 45 bases are in frame from base 1. According to the germline V gene, CDR1 reads LGHNT and CDR2 reads FRNRAP. Results the study describes overall, beyond this receptor: Compared with the aged group, the long-lived group had more naive CD4+ T cells, fewer expanded clones and increased TCR diversity, a pattern suggesting age selection. Total diversity estimates from one million sequenced T cells were considered lower bounds and underestimates. Observed TCR beta diversity per million T cells fell roughly linearly with age, and a significant reduction was already apparent by age roughly 41. Since profiling was done on bulk unsorted PBMCs, naive and antigen-experienced compartments could not be conclusively compared. A strong correlation was found between observed TCR beta diversity and the percentage of naive T cells measured by flow cytometry. The CMV infection status of donors was not known, potentially confounding age-related changes in expanded clonotypes.

On this clonotype: No antigen is known for it. Sequence at one end of the junction differs from germline and may be a read error.

Systemically healthy Caucasian individuals from Russia, 39 in total and aged about 6 to 90 years, were included as donors. Approximately 9.3 milliliters of peripheral blood were collected from each donor into EDTA-treated Vacutainer tubes. Ficoll-Paque density-gradient centrifugation was used to isolate PBMCs, with at least 7 million per sample. Total RNA was extracted from PBMCs with Trizol reagent, with at least 5.5 micrograms obtained per sample. For every donor, an aliquot of PBMCs went through flow cytometry to measure the percentages of naive CD45RAhigh/CD27high T cells. The receptor library was made with 5' RACE. A second PCR of roughly 6 to 11 cycles was run with a J-beta primer mix and a sample-barcoded 5' primer. Each TCR beta cDNA molecule received a unique molecular identifier from a template-switch 5' adaptor carrying 12 random nucleotides. Each sample yielded at least 2.5 million CDR3-containing paired-end reads. First-strand cDNA synthesis was performed from all RNA using the Mint cDNA synthesis kit, with priming by a TRBC-specific oligonucleotide. All cDNA was treated with uracil-DNA glycosylase and then went through a first 18-cycle PCR with the universal primers M1SS and BC2_uni_R. As for the original processing: For normalization, 1 million high-quality reads were randomly selected from each sample, with every read carrying a distinct molecular identifier. Instead of being binned into consensus sequences, reads with shared molecular identifiers were discarded. CDR3 identification, clonotype clustering and error correction used MiTCR with a Q25 quality threshold and the strictest error-elimination algorithm. A nonparametric unseen species model using Euler transformation provided a lower-bound estimate of total TCR beta diversity. TCRdb redid the processing of the public reads, applying fastp at Q25 and MiXCR, and retained in-frame beta chains. Rows are unified per CDR3 protein, each entry keeping the most common DNA and genes. Here the V and J calls rest on TCRdb's processing, not on the authors' analysis. Present in this sample are roughly 1.9 million distinct CDR3 sequences, roughly 43% of which were seen just once. The top ten clones comprise around 23% of the sample.

The V and J genes are TRBV12-5 and TRBJ2-1; 7 of the junction bases match TRBD2. The TCR was taken from a human donor in good health. The sample was blood. The nucleotide sequence reads as follows: TGCGCTAGTGGTTACGGACTAGTAAGGGCCCATGAGCAGTTCTTC. Its coded protein is CASGYGLVRAHEQFF.